Presented here are 20 T cell receptor beta chains from one specimen sequenced in a study of persistence of HIV-infected CD4 T cells. The stimulus was lysate of CMV-infected fibroblasts, about 10 ug/mL. Sorting of responding CD4+ T cells relied on upregulated CD40 ligand together with CD69. This was the immunoSEQ version 4 assay in survey mode. Data came from immunoSEQ multiplex PCR; TCRdb stores just in-frame clones and leaves some out. The repertoire includes about 13,000 clones, approximately 71% of them detected once, and 15% to 20% sits in the top ten. These receptors have no identified antigens. The input for sequencing was CD4+ T cells sorted from PBMCs after roughly 20-hour stimulation, taken from a patient who received antiretroviral therapy. These receptors came from an adult man with HIV who was CMV-seropositive.

This chain connects TRBV7-9 to TRBJ2-7; no clear D gene. V dropped 3 bases and J dropped 5 bases, with 20 bases sitting between them. CDR3 length equals 16 residues. The germline V gene has CDR1 SEHNR and CDR2 FQNEAQ (reference sequence). The CDR3 sequence: CASSFVSQADPDEQYF. The CDR3 region has the DNA TGTGCCAGCAGCTTTGTGAGCCAGGCGGACCCCGACGAGCAGTACTTC.

The chain has TRBV14 and TRBJ2-3; TRBD1 matches at 9 bases. Germline V CDR1 and CDR2: SGHDN, FVKESK. This CDR3 contains 15 residues. Trimming cost V 3 bases and J 2 bases; bases outside gene matches: 3. CDR3 sequence (DNA): TGTGCCAGCAGCCAGGGACAGGGCGTCACAGATACGCAGTATTTT. Translating it yields CASSQGQGVTDTQYF.

The chain employs TRBV6-5 and TRBJ1-4, with 7 bases identical to TRBD1. CDR1 is MNHEY, CDR2 SVGAGI, per germline. The CDR3 is made up of 15 amino acids. V trimming: 5 bases; J trimming: 6 bases; junction bases outside the gene matches: 9. CDR3 residues: CASSLLQGVDEKLFF. The DNA for the CDR3 is TGTGCCAGCAGTCTACTCCAGGGGGTAGATGAAAAACTGTTTTTT.

This clone appeared a few times. The chain has TRBV28 and TRBJ1-6; D unresolved. The CDR3 runs 14 residues. Trimming pared 2 bases from V and 9 bases from J, leaving 11 bases between. Germline CDR1 is MDHEN and CDR2 is SYDVKM. The CDR3 reads CASSLMSGGSPLHF. In DNA, the CDR3 is TGTGCCAGCAGTTTAATGTCAGGTGGTTCACCCCTCCACTTT.

V gene TRBV28 combines with J gene TRBJ1-2; 11 nucleotides line up with TRBD1. Unmatched junction bases numbered 7, after V lost 0 bases and J lost 7 bases. The germline V gene has CDR1 MDHEN and CDR2 SYDVKM. CDR3 length: 16 amino acids. Here the CDR3 DNA reads TGTGCCAGCAGTTTATGGCACATGGGACAGGGGGTTGGCTACACCTTC. Amino acid sequence: CASSLWHMGQGVGYTF.

This chain links TRBV6-5 with TRBJ1-1, with unresolved D. Germline V gene data show CDR1 as MNHEY and CDR2 as SVGAGI. Trimming took off 1 base at V and 4 bases at J, with 13 bases between the two ends. The CDR3 extends over 15 amino acids. CDR3 DNA sequence: TGTGCCAGCAGTTACTGGGTAGGGAACCCCACTGAAGCTTTCTTT. Translation gives CASSYWVGNPTEAFF.

The chain employs TRBV27 and TRBJ1-5; D might be TRBD1 (5 bases). Looked up from germline, CDR1 is MNHEY and CDR2 is SMNVEV (reference sequence). With 2 bases removed from V and 5 bases from J, the gap between germline ends came to 10 bases. The CDR3 sequence is 14 residues long. CDR3 in DNA: TGTGCCAGCAGTTTAAGACCCAGGGATCAGCCCCAGCATTTT. As protein: CASSLRPRDQPQHF.

V is TRBV5-1 and J is TRBJ2-7; D not certain. This CDR3 comprises 14 residues. V lost 1 base, J lost 2 bases, and 10 bases lay in between. The V gene's germline CDR1 is SGHRS and CDR2 YFSETQ. CDR3 amino acids: CASSLQVPTYEQYF. In DNA form, the CDR3 reads TGCGCCAGCAGCTTGCAGGTTCCGACCTACGAGCAGTACTTC.

The chain recombines TRBV2 with TRBJ1-3, with D possibly matching TRBD1 (6 bases). Per the germline V gene, CDR1 is SNHLY and CDR2 is FYNNEI. V lost 1 base and J 1 base, leaving 20 bases between the germline ends. The CDR3 sequence is 19 residues long. The DNA of the CDR3 is TGTGCCAGCAGTGAAGGGAGCTTACAGGGTCTAGCTTCTGGAAACACCATATATTTT. Its translation: CASSEGSLQGLASGNTIYF.

V usage is TRBV5-1 and J usage is TRBJ1-6, with D possibly matching TRBD1 (6 bases). CDR3 length: 16 residues. Germline CDR1 is SGHRS and CDR2 is YFSETQ. Deletions cut 0 bases from V and 6 bases from J, with 13 bases between. The CDR3 region is CASSLGQDRFNSPLHF. As DNA, the CDR3 is TGCGCCAGCAGCTTGGGACAGGACCGCTTTAATTCACCCCTCCACTTT. The full variable domain, completed using reference TRBV5-1 and TRBJ1-6, is KAGVTQTPRYLIKTRGQQVTLSCSPISGHRSVSWYQQTPGQGLQFLFEYFSETQRNKGNFPGRFSGRQFSNSRSEMNVSTLELGDSALYLCASSLGQDRFNSPLHFGNGTRLTVT.

The gene calls are TRBV7-3 and TRBJ2-2; 8 bases map to TRBD2. CDR1 is SGHTA, CDR2 FQGTGA, per germline. The CDR3 is 16 residues long. With 5 bases clipped from V and 5 bases from J, the junction kept 10 bases outside the gene matches. The CDR3 is CASSPEAGVETGELFF. The CDR3 DNA follows: TGTGCCAGCAGCCCCGAAGCGGGGGTCGAAACCGGGGAGCTGTTTTTT.

The genes are TRBV28 and TRBJ1-1, with D tentatively TRBD1 (5 bases). Per the germline V gene, CDR1 is MDHEN and CDR2 is SYDVKM. V was clipped by 2 bases and J by 8 bases, with 12 bases between them. This CDR3 contains 13 residues. The CDR3 nucleotides are TGTGCCAGCAGTTTACCCACCGGGACCGAAGCTTTCTTT. It is translated as CASSLPTGTEAFF.

The chain carries TRBV29-1 and TRBJ2-3; D is uncertain. The V and J ends lost 4 bases and 3 bases respectively, with 11 bases between them. Germline assignment: CDR1 SQVTM and CDR2 ANQGSEA. The CDR3 runs 13 residues. CDR3 region: CSVAVGGTDTQYF. The CDR3, as DNA: TGCAGCGTTGCGGTCGGTGGGACAGATACGCAGTATTTT.

This clone has only a few counts. The J gene is TRBJ1-5, the V gene TRBV6-6, with 7 bases identical to TRBD1. Germline V CDR1 and CDR2: MNHNY, SVGAGI (reference sequence). There are 15 residues in the CDR3. The junction had 7 bases not matched to a gene; V was cut back by 6 bases and J by 2 bases. This CDR3 reads CASSPQGTGNQPQHF. The CDR3 region has the DNA TGTGCCAGCAGCCCACAGGGGACGGGCAATCAGCCCCAGCATTTT.

This clone was seen only a few times. Within the sample, other DNA sequences also encode this same CDR3. The chain employs TRBV3-1 (or the pseudogene TRBV3-2) and TRBJ2-1; D is undetermined. Germline loops: CDR1 LGHDT, CDR2 YNNKEL (reference sequence). This CDR3 comprises 12 residues. The V end was cut by 0 bases, the J end by 7 bases, with 4 bases between. As DNA, the CDR3 is TGTGCCAGCAGCCAAGAACGAAATGAGCAGTTCTTC. It translates to CASSQERNEQFF.

This sequence joins TRBV28 and TRBJ1-2, with 8 bases that match TRBD1. The CDR3 has 12 amino acids. CDR1 is MDHEN, CDR2 SYDVKM, per germline. V trimming: 8 bases; J trimming: 11 bases; junction bases outside the gene matches: 10. CDR3 sequence reads: CASRDRNLWYTF. The CDR3 DNA reads as TGTGCCAGCCGGGACAGGAATTTATGGTACACCTTC.

The V gene is TRBV19, the J gene TRBJ1-2; D is undetermined. CDR1 is LNHDA, CDR2 SQIVND, per germline (reference sequence). CDR3 length: 12 amino acids. V dropped 5 bases and J dropped 8 bases, with 12 bases sitting between them. The CDR3: CASSALFWGYTF. In nucleotides, the CDR3 is TGTGCCAGTAGTGCCCTTTTCTGGGGCTACACCTTC.

The chain employs TRBV5-1 and TRBJ1-5, with TRBD1 identical over 8 bases. V was clipped by 0 bases and J by 8 bases; unmatched bases: 7. The CDR3 length is 15 residues. Per the germline V gene, CDR1 is SGHRS and CDR2 is YFSETQ. The CDR3 DNA follows: TGCGCCAGCAGCTTGGATGGACAGGGACCGGAGCCCCAGCATTTT. Its translation: CASSLDGQGPEPQHF.

The V call is TRBV18, the J call TRBJ1-6; D is perhaps TRBD1 (6 bases). The V end was cut by 8 bases, the J end by 10 bases, with 24 bases between. Looked up from germline, CDR1 is KGHSH and CDR2 is LQKENI. The CDR3 is 16 amino acids. The CDR3 reads CASTFTEGRGGSPLHF. In DNA form, the CDR3 reads TGTGCCAGCACCTTCACAGAAGGCAGGGGAGGGTCACCCCTCCACTTT.

The chain combines TRBV7-9 with TRBJ1-6; D unresolved. Germline V gene lookup returns CDR1 SEHNR and CDR2 FQNEAQ (reference sequence). The germline V and J ends were trimmed by 5 bases and 7 bases, with 3 bases remaining between them. CDR3 length: 11 amino acids. CDR3 nucleotides: TGTGCCAGCAGCCGAAATTCACCCCTCCACTTT. It translates to CASSRNSPLHF.